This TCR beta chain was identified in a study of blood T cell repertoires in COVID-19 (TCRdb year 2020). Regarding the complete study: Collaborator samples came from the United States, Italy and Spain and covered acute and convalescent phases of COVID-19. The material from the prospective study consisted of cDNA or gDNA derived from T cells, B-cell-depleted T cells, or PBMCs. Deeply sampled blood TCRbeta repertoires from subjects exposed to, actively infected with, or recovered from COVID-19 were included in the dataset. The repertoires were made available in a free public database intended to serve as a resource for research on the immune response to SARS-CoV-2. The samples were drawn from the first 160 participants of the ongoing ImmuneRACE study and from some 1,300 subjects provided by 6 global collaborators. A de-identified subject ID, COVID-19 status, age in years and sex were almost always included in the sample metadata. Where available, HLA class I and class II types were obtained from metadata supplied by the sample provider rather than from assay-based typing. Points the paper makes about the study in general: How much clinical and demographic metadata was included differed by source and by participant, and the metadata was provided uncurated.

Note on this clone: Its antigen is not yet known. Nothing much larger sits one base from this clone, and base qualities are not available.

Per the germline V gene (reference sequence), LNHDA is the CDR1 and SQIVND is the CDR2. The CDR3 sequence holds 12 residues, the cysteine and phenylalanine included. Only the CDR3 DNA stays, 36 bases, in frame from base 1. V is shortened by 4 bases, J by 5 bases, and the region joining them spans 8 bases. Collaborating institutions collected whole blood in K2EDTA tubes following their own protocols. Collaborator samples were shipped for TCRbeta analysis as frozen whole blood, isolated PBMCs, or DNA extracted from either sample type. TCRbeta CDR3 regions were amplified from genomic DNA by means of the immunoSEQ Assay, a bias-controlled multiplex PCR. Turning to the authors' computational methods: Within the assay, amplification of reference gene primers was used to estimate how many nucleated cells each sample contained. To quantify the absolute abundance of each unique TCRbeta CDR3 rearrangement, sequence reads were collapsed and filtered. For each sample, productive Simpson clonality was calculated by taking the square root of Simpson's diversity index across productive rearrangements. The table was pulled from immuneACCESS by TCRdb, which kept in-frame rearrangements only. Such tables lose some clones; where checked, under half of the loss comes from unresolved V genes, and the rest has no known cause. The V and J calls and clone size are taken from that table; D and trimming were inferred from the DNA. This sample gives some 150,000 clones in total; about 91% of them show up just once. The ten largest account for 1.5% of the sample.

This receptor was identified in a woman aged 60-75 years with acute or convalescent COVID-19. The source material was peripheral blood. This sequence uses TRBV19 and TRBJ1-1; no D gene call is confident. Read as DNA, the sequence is TGTGCCAGTAGTAATCGAGGGACTGAAGCTTTCTTT. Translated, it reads CASSNRGTEAFF.